A selection of T cell receptor beta chains follows, all from one sample in a study of blood T cell repertoires in COVID-19. The method was immunoSEQ multiplex PCR; TCRdb's version includes in-frame clones alone and lacks a portion of them. Among 160,000 or so clones listed, approximately 80% were seen once. The specimen sequenced was peripheral blood. Receptors originate from a human donor in a cohort sampled during active COVID-19. Each CDR3 is given with its conserved first and last residue. The order of the fields is CDR3 protein, CDR3 DNA, J gene, V gene, D gene, clone size. D genes are given only for firm matches. Part of the rows lack a size; the others show once, few, many or a class for expanded clones.

CASRPRQSSSYNEQFF | TGTGCCAGCAGGCCTCGACAGTCCAGCTCCTACAATGAGCAGTTCTTC | TRBJ2-1 | TRBV7-2 | - | -
CASTEQGTRYEQYF | TGCGCCAGCACCGAACAGGGCACACGCTACGAGCAGTACTTC | TRBJ2-7 | TRBV10-2 | - | -
CASSPLRADEQYF | TGTGCCAGTAGTCCTCTGAGGGCGGACGAGCAGTACTTC | TRBJ2-7 | TRBV19 | - | -
CASWEDRGYEQYF | TGTGCCAGCTGGGAGGACAGGGGCTACGAGCAGTACTTC | TRBJ2-7 | TRBV27 | TRBD1 | -
CASSFSSGSGNTIYF | TGTGCCAGCAGCTTTTCCTCGGGTAGTGGAAACACCATATATTTT | TRBJ1-3 | TRBV5-5 | - | -
CASSFSGREEQFF | TGTGCCAGCAGCTTTAGCGGGAGGGAGGAGCAGTTCTTC | TRBJ2-1 | TRBV11-2 | TRBD2 | -
CASSQDLGIAGQYF | TGTGCCAGCAGCCAAGATCTGGGGATAGCGGGGCAGTACTTC | TRBJ2-7 | TRBV14 | TRBD2 | once
CASRVGGPSVIEQYF | TGTGCCAGCAGGGTGGGGGGTCCCTCAGTTATCGAGCAGTACTTC | TRBJ2-7 | TRBV6-1 | - | -
CASSHTTGDGYTF | TGCGCCAGCAGCCACACGACAGGGGATGGCTACACCTTC | TRBJ1-2 | TRBV4-3 | TRBD1 | -
CAISVGVGGTGELFF | TGTGCCATCAGTGTGGGAGTAGGGGGTACCGGGGAGCTGTTTTTT | TRBJ2-2 | TRBV10-3 | - | -
CASSSSARGGYTF | TGTGCCAGCAGCTCCTCCGCCAGGGGTGGCTACACCTTC | TRBJ1-2 | TRBV7-9 | - | -
CAWMQGNSPLHF | TGTGCCTGGATGCAGGGGAATTCACCCCTCCACTTT | TRBJ1-6 | TRBV30 | - | many
CASSLLAGGGGAPGELFF | TGTGCCAGCAGCTTACTAGCGGGAGGCGGCGGGGCCCCCGGGGAGCTGTTTTTT | TRBJ2-2 | TRBV6-2/TRBV6-3 | TRBD2 | -
CASRPTSGRPSYNEQFF | TGTGCCAGCAGACCGACTAGCGGGAGGCCATCCTACAATGAGCAGTTCTTC | TRBJ2-1 | TRBV11-2 | TRBD2 | -
CASSSSGTGVANYGYTF | TGTGCCAGCAGCTCCTCCGGGACAGGGGTAGCTAACTATGGCTACACCTTC | TRBJ1-2 | TRBV7-2 | TRBD1 | -
CASSPIPSSYNEQFF | TGTGCCAGTAGTCCAATCCCGAGCTCCTACAATGAGCAGTTCTTC | TRBJ2-1 | TRBV19 | - | -
CASSAKPGQGTSGGSGANVLTF | TGTGCCAGCAGCGCAAAACCGGGACAGGGGACTAGCGGGGGCTCTGGGGCCAACGTCCTGACTTTC | TRBJ2-6 | TRBV9 | TRBD2 | once
CASSPGQATLAYGYTF | TGTGCCAGCAGCCCGGGACAGGCGACTTTGGCCTATGGCTACACCTTC | TRBJ1-2 | TRBV6-6 | TRBD1 | -
CASSRQGGTEAFF | TGTGCCAGCAGCCGACAGGGAGGCACTGAAGCTTTCTTT | TRBJ1-1 | TRBV7-9 | TRBD1 | -
CASSNPYSYEQYF | TGTGCCAGCAGTAATCCCTACTCCTACGAGCAGTACTTC | TRBJ2-7 | TRBV6-2/TRBV6-3 | - | -
CASSGTGNTDTQYF | TGTGCCAGTAGTGGAACCGGGAACACAGATACGCAGTATTTT | TRBJ2-3 | TRBV19 | - | -
CASSIDPIGGTQETQYF | TGTGCCAGTAGTATAGATCCCATAGGGGGTACACAAGAGACCCAGTACTTC | TRBJ2-5 | TRBV19 | - | -
CASSLEGYGYTF | TGTGCCAGCAGTTTGGAGGGCTATGGCTACACCTTC | TRBJ1-2 | TRBV12-3/TRBV12-4 | - | -
CASSFYRGNEQFF | TGTGCCAGCAGTTTTTACAGGGGGAATGAGCAGTTCTTC | TRBJ2-1 | TRBV12-3/TRBV12-4 | TRBD1 | -
CASSSDRESDQPQHF | TGTGCCAGCAGCTCGGACAGGGAGTCAGATCAGCCCCAGCATTTT | TRBJ1-5 | TRBV13 | TRBD1 | -
CASSYGGRTNEKLFF | TGTGCCAGCAGTTACGGTGGCAGAACTAATGAAAAACTGTTTTTT | TRBJ1-4 | TRBV6-2/TRBV6-3 | - | -
CASSLYRDSRGYGYTF | TGTGCCAGCAGCTTGTACAGGGATTCGAGGGGCTATGGCTACACCTTC | TRBJ1-2 | TRBV5-6 | - | few
CASSQSGTFHGSYNEQFF | TGCGCCAGCAGCCAAAGCGGGACCTTTCACGGCTCGTACAATGAGCAGTTCTTC | TRBJ2-1 | TRBV4-3 | TRBD2 | -
CASSLTQGATEAFF | TGTGCCAGCAGCTTAACCCAGGGGGCCACTGAAGCTTTCTTT | TRBJ1-1 | TRBV11-2 | TRBD1 | once
CASSSTREFYSPLHF | TGTGCCAGCAGTTCCACGAGGGAGTTCTATTCACCCCTCCACTTT | TRBJ1-6 | TRBV27 | - | -
CASSLDRSYQSEAFF | TGCGCCAGCAGCTTGGACCGGAGCTATCAGTCTGAAGCTTTCTTT | TRBJ1-1 | TRBV5-1 | - | few
CASSESPGSSYNSPLHF | TGTGCCAGCAGTGAATCGCCGGGGAGCTCCTATAATTCACCCCTCCACTTT | TRBJ1-6 | TRBV6-1 | - | -